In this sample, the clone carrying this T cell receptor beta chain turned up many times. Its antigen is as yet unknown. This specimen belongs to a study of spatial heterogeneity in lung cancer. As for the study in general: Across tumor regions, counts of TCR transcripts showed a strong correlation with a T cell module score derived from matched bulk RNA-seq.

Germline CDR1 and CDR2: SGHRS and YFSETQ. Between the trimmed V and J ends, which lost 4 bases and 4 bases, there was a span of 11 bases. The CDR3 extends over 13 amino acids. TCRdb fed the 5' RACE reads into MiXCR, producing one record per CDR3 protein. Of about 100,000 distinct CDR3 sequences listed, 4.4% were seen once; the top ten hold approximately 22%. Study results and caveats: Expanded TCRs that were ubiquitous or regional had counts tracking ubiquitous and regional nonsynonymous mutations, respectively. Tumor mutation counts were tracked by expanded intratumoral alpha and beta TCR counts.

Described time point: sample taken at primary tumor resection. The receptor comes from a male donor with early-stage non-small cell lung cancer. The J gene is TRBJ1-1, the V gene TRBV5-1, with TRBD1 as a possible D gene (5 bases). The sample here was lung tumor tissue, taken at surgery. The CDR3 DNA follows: TGCGCCAGCAGCAATACCGGGGGCACTGAAGCTTTCTTT. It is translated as CASSNTGGTEAFF.